These 2 T cell receptor beta chains originate from one sample sequenced in a study of T cell responses to AZD1222 COVID-19 vaccine. Generated by immunoSEQ multiplex PCR, the TCRdb table keeps only in-frame clones and is missing some. Of 92,000 or so clones listed, approximately 90% were seen once; the top ten hold around 1.5%. The material was peripheral blood, obtained on day 0 of AZD1222 vaccination. The receptors originated from an adult in good health.

This clone was counted once. The V and J genes are TRBV5-1 and TRBJ2-1; 13 positions match TRBD2. This CDR3 has 15 residues. Trimming removed 2 bases from V and 7 bases from J; junction bases left unmatched: 3. CDR1 and CDR2 (germline): SGHRS, YFSETQ. DNA for the CDR3: TGCGCCAGCAGCTTAGGACTAGCGGGGGTAAATGAGCAGTTCTTC. Its translation: CASSLGLAGVNEQFF.

The chain recombines TRBV6-4 with TRBJ1-2; tentative D call: TRBD1 (5 bases). The V end lost 4 bases, the J end lost 0 bases, and 12 bases lay between the germline ends. Germline V CDR1 and CDR2: MRHNA, SNTAGT. This CDR3 comprises 15 residues. CDR3 region: CASSASGVPNYGYTF. The CDR3 coding sequence is TGTGCCAGCAGTGCCTCGGGGGTACCTAACTATGGCTACACCTTC.